These 8 T cell receptor beta chains came from one sample sequenced in a study of identical twins. TCRdb processed the 5' RACE reads anew with MiXCR; each CDR3 protein has one entry. The sample consists of about 1.7 million distinct CDR3 sequences, about 32% of them appearing once. The specimen was cord blood. The source of these receptors is a newborn girl in good health.

The V and J genes are TRBV20-1 and TRBJ2-2, with a possible D match to TRBD1 (5 bases). From germline, CDR1 is DFQATT and CDR2 SNEGSKA (reference sequence). The CDR3 runs 14 residues. V was shortened by 2 bases and J by 1 base, with 8 bases between the two germline ends. The chain's CDR3 is CSARRDRNTGELFF. CDR3 sequence (DNA): TGCAGTGCTAGAAGAGACAGGAACACCGGGGAGCTGTTTTTT.

This clonotype was counted once. The CDR3 DNA reads TGTGCCAGCAGCCAAGTGGGACAGGGGGCGAAGGAAGATACGCAGTATTTT. Translated: CASSQVGQGAKEDTQYF. The rearrangement joins TRBV4-2 to TRBJ2-3; 12 bases agree with TRBD1. The V gene's germline CDR1 is LGHNA and CDR2 YNFKEQ. The CDR3 covers 17 residues. The junction had 7 bases not matched to a gene; V was cut back by 1 base and J by 5 bases.

This clonotype was counted a few times. V gene TRBV18 combines with J gene TRBJ2-3; D is undetermined. Trimming cost V 2 bases and J 2 bases, with 8 bases left between them. CDR1 is KGHSH, CDR2 LQKENI, per germline. The CDR3 loop spans 14 amino acids. The CDR3 reads CASSPSTLTDTQYF. In DNA, the CDR3 is TGTGCCAGCTCACCATCGACTCTCACAGATACGCAGTATTTT.

The chain uses TRBV6-2 or TRBV6-3 and TRBJ2-3, with 10 bases fitting TRBD2. The CDR3 contains 14 residues. V gave up 6 bases and J gave up 4 bases; unmatched junction bases: 4. CDR1 is MNHEY and CDR2 is SVGEGT in the germline V gene. Here the CDR3 reads CASRKAGGPDTQYF. CDR3 bases: TGTGCCAGCAGAAAAGCGGGAGGGCCAGATACGCAGTATTTT.

A single count supports this clonotype. V and J are TRBV29-1 and TRBJ2-3, with TRBD1 identical over 10 bases. Per the germline V gene, CDR1 is SQVTM and CDR2 is ANQGSEA. V shed 4 bases and J 4 bases; nucleotides not matched to a gene: 2. CDR3 length: 13 residues. For the CDR3, the DNA is TGCAGCGTTGTCGGACAGGGGGCAGATACGCAGTATTTT. Its protein is CSVVGQGADTQYF.

The chain couples TRBV20-1 to TRBJ2-4; 9 nucleotides align to TRBD1. The V and J ends lost 6 bases and 0 bases, in that order; junction bases with no gene match: 12. Germline V CDR1 and CDR2: DFQATT, SNEGSKA (reference sequence). The CDR3 is made up of 17 amino acids. As DNA, the CDR3 is TGCAGTGCGACCGGGACAGGGATTGCCCTAGCCAAAAACATTCAGTACTTC. Translation gives CSATGTGIALAKNIQYF.

The chain is built from TRBV28 and TRBJ2-3; D may be TRBD2 (5 bases). V lost 6 bases to trimming and J lost 4 bases, with 20 bases between them. Germline CDR1 is MDHEN and CDR2 is SYDVKM. The CDR3 sequence is 16 residues long. CDR3 sequence (DNA): TGTGCCAGCAGCCCCGCCGACGCAACGCGGGCAGATACGCAGTATTTT. It is translated as CASSPADATRADTQYF.

A few counts support this clonotype. DNA for the CDR3: TGTGCCAGCAGCTTAACCCCTCGCGGGGTCCTGGAGACCCAGTACTTC. Translated: CASSLTPRGVLETQYF. The rearrangement uses TRBV11-2 and TRBJ2-5; D may be TRBD2 (6 bases). Per germline, CDR1 SGHAT and CDR2 FQNNGV. This CDR3 is built from 16 residues. The V gene lost 2 bases and the J gene lost 5 bases, with 18 bases spanning the gap.